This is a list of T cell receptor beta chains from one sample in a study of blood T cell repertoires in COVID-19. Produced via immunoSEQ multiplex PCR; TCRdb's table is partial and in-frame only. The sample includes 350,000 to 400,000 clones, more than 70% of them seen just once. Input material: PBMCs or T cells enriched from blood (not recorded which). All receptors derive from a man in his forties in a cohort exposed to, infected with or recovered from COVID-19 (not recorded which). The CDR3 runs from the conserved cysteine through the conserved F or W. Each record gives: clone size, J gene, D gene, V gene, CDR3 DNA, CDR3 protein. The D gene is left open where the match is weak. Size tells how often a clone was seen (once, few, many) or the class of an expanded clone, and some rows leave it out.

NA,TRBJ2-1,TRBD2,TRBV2,TGTGCCAGCAGTGTAGTCGGCGGGAGTGGATACAATGAGCAGTTCTTC,CASSVVGGSGYNEQFF
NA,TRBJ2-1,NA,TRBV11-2,TGTGCCAGCAGCTTAGGCGGCTATACCTACAATGAGCAGTTCTTC,CASSLGGYTYNEQFF
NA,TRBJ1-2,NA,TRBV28,TGTGCCAGCAGATCCGGGGGCTATGGCTACACCTTC,CASRSGGYGYTF
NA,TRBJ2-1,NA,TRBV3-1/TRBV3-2,TGTGCCAGCAGCCAAGATCTCGCACAGTTAAATGAGCAGTTCTTC,CASSQDLAQLNEQFF
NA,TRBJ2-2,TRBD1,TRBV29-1,TGCAGCGGGTGGGACAGGGCCGGGGAGCTGTTTTTT,CSGWDRAGELFF
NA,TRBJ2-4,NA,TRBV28,TGTGCCAGCAGTTTCGAGGGAAACATTCAGTACTTC,CASSFEGNIQYF
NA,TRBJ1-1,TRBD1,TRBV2,TGTGCCAGCAGTGAAACACAGACAGGGGGAAACACTGAAGCTTTCTTT,CASSETQTGGNTEAFF
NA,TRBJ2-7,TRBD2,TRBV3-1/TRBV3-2,TGTGCCAGCAGCCGCGGGGGGTACGAGCAGTACTTC,CASSRGGYEQYF
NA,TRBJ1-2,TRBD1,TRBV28,TGTGCCAGCAGTTTGGGAGGCAGGGGGCTTGGCTACACCTTC,CASSLGGRGLGYTF
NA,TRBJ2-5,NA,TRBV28,TGTGCCAGCAGTCCAGGATTGACCCAACGGGGAGAGACCCAGTACTTC,CASSPGLTQRGETQYF
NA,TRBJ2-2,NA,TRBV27,TGTGCCAGCAGTTTCGGACACACGAACACCGGGGAGCTGTTTTTT,CASSFGHTNTGELFF
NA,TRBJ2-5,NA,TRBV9,TGTGCCAGCAGCGTTCGGGCGGGGAGGTTACAAGAGACCCAGTACTTC,CASSVRAGRLQETQYF
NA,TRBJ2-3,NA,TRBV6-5,TGTGCCAGCAGTCGCCGACAGGCGATCACAGATACGCAGTATTTT,CASSRRQAITDTQYF
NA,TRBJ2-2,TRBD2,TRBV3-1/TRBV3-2,TGTGCCAGCAGCCATAAGACTAGCGGGACGGTCACCGGGGAGCTGTTTTTT,CASSHKTSGTVTGELFF
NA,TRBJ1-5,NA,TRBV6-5,TGTGCCAGCAGAGCTAGCAATCAGCCCCAGCATTTT,CASRASNQPQHF
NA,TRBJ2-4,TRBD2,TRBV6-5,TGTGCCAGCAGTTCGCTGGGGGGGTCCACAAACATTCAGTACTTC,CASSSLGGSTNIQYF
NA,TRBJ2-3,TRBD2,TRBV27,TGTGCCAGTGGGCGTAAAGCGGGATATAGCACAGATACGCAGTATTTT,CASGRKAGYSTDTQYF
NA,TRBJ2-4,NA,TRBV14,TGTGCCAGCAGCCAAGGGCAGGGCTGGGACATTCAGTACTTC,CASSQGQGWDIQYF
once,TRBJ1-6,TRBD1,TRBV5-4,TGTGCCAGCACTCAGATAGGGGGACAGGGCAATTCACCCCTCCACTTT,CASTQIGGQGNSPLHF
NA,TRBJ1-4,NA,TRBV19,TGTGCCAGTAGTAACGAAGCGTGGACTAATGAAAAACTGTTTTTT,CASSNEAWTNEKLFF
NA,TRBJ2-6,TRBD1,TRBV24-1,TGTGCCACCAGTGACTTCCGACAGGGGGTAGGGTCTGGGGCCAACGTCCTGACTTTC,CATSDFRQGVGSGANVLTF
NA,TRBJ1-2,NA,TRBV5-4,TGTGCCAGCAGCACCCCGACGGGGAACTATGGCTACACCTTC,CASSTPTGNYGYTF
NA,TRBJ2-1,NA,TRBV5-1,TGCGCCAGCAGCTTTACTAGTGGGTACAATGAGCAGTTCTTC,CASSFTSGYNEQFF
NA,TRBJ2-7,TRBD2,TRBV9,TGTGCCAGCAGGCCGTCGGGCAGACTAGCGCACTCCTACGAGCAGTACTTC,CASRPSGRLAHSYEQYF
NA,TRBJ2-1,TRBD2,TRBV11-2,TGTGCCAGCAGCTTCGCGGGGACTAGCGGGAATGAGCAGTTCTTC,CASSFAGTSGNEQFF
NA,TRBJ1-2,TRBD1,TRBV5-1,TGCGCCAGCAGCTTGCCTACAGGGGGGAATGGCTACACCTTC,CASSLPTGGNGYTF